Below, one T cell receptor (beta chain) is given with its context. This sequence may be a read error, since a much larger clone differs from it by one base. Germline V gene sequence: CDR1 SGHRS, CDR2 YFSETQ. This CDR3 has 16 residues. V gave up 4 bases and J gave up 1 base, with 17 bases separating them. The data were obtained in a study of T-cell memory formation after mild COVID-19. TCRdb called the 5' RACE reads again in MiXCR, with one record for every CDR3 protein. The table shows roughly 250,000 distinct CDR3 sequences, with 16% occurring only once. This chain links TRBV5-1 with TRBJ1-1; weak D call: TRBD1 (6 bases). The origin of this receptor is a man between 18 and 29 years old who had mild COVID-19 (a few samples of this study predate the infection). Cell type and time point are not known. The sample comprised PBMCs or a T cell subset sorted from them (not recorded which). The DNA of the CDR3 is TGCGCCAGCAGCCCCAGACAGGAGGCAGGGAACACTGAAGCTTTCTTT. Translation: CASSPRQEAGNTEAFF.